This TCR beta chain was captured by sequencing in a study of shared clonotypes between healthy human individuals. Study overall: The donor group consisted of a couple of women and three men, aged 18 to 49. Regarding the study as a whole: Compared with memory subsets, naive subsets generally had larger estimated richness. All-four-donor shared clonotypes had higher generation probabilities than non-shared clonotypes did.

In the naive CD8 group, cells lacked CD45RO and were positively selected for CCR7, so terminally differentiated effector memory CD45RA+ cells were left out. The table came from immunoSEQ multiplex PCR; TCRdb's copy has only in-frame clones and leaves some out. The sample records about 870,000 clones, 80% to 95% being singletons. Notes on this clone: The antigen is undetermined. Germline and junction disagree at one end, which may indicate a read error.

Germline V lookup: CDR1 SSHAT, CDR2 FNYEAQ (reference sequence). This CDR3 region has 14 residues. The rearrangement uses TRBV7-7 and TRBJ2-1; no definite D call. The clonotype originates from a man aged 25 to 40 in good health. Sample: naive CD8+ T cells sorted from blood. The CDR3 sequence is CASSLSVLANEQFF. The CDR3 region has the DNA TGTGCTAGCAGCTTAAGCGTCTTAGCCAATGAGCAGTTCTTC. Full variable domain (remainder filled in from reference TRBV7-7 and TRBJ2-1): GAGVSQSPRYKVTKRGQDVTLRCDPISSHATLYWYQQALGQGPEFLTYFNYEAQPDKSGLPSDRFSAERPEGSISTLTIQRTEQRDSAMYRCASSLSVLANEQFFGPGTRLTVL.